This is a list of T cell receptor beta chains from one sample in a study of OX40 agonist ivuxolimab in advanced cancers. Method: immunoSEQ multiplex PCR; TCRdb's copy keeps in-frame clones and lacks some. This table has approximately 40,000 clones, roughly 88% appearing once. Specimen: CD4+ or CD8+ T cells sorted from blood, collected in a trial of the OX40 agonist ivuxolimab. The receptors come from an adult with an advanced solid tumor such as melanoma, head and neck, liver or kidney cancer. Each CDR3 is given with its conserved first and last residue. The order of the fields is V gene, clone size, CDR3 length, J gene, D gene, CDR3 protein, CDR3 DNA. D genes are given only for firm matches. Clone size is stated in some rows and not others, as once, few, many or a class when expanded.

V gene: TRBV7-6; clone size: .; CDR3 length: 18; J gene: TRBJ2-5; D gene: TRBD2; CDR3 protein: CASSLTGGPGLSLETQYF; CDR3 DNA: TGTGCCAGCAGCTTAACGGGAGGGCCGGGTTTGAGCTTGGAGACCCAGTACTTC
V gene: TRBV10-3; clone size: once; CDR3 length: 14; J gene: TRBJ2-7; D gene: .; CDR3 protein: CAIRPGTVPNEQYF; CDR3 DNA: TGTGCCATCAGACCCGGGACTGTCCCCAACGAGCAGTACTTC
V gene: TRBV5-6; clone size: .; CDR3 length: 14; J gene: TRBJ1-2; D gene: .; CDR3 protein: CASSLGQRPEAYTF; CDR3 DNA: TGTGCCAGCAGCTTAGGACAGCGCCCGGAGGCCTACACCTTC
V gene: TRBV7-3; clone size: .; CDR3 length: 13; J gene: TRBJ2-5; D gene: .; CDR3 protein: CASSLGARETQYF; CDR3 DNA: TGTGCCAGCAGCTTAGGGGCGCGAGAGACCCAGTACTTC
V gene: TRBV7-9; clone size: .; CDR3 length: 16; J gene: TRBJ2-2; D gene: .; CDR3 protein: CASSLGAGERSGELFF; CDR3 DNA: TGTGCCAGCAGCTTGGGCGCCGGGGAAAGGAGTGGGGAGCTGTTTTTT
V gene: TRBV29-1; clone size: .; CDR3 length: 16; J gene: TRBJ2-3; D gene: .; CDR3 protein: CSARKGAGTHTDTQYF; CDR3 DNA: TGCAGCGCCCGTAAAGGGGCAGGAACGCACACAGATACGCAGTATTTT
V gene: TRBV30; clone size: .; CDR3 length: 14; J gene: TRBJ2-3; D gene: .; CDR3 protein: CAWSVGTAPDTQYF; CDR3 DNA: TGTGCCTGGAGTGTAGGGACGGCCCCTGATACGCAGTATTTT
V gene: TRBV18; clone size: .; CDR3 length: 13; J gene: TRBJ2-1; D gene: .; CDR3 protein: CASSPGSYNEQFF; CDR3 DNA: TGTGCCAGCTCACCAGGTTCCTACAATGAGCAGTTCTTC
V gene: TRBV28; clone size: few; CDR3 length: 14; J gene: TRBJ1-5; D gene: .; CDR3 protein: CASTTGFRDQPQHF; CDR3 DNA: TGTGCCAGCACTACAGGGTTTAGGGATCAGCCCCAGCATTTT
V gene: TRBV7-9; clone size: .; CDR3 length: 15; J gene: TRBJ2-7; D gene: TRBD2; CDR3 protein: CASSLLAGLSHEQYF; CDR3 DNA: TGTGCCAGCAGCTTACTAGCGGGGCTGAGTCACGAGCAGTACTTC
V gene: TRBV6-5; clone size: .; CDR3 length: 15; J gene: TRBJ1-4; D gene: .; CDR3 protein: CASSLQSLPTEKLFF; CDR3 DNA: TGTGCCAGCAGTTTGCAGTCCCTACCCACTGAAAAACTGTTTTTT
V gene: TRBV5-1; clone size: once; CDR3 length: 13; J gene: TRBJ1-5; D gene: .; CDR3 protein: CASSQTTDQPQHF; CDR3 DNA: TGCGCCAGCAGTCAAACAACGGATCAGCCCCAGCATTTT
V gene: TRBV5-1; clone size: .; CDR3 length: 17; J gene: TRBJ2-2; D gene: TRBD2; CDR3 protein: CASSPGGLAGVGGELFF; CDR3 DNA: TGCGCCAGCAGCCCAGGGGGTCTAGCGGGAGTAGGCGGGGAGCTGTTTTTT
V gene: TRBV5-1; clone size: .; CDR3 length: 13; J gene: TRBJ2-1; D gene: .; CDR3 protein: CASSVGGLVCPFF; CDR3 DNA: TGCGCCAGCAGCGTAGGGGGGCTGGTATGTCCGTTCTTC
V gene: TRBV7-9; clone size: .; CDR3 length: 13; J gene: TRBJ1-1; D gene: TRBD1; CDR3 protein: CAIRQGAITEAFF; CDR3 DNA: TGTGCCATTCGACAGGGGGCTATCACTGAAGCTTTCTTT
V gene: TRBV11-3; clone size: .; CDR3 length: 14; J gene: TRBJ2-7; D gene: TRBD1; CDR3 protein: CASSLDRSAHEQYF; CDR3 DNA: TGTGCCAGCAGTCTGGACAGGTCCGCGCACGAGCAGTACTTC
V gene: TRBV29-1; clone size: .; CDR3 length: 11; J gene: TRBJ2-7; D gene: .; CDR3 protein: CSAGAVYEQYF; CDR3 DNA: TGCAGCGCTGGAGCAGTCTACGAGCAGTACTTC
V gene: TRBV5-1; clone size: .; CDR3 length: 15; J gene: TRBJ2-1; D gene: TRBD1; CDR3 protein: CASSPTGIFYNEQFF; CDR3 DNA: TGCGCCAGCAGCCCGACAGGGATATTTTACAATGAGCAGTTCTTC
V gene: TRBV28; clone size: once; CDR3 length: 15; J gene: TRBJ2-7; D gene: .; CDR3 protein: CASSLYPGKGYEQYF; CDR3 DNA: TGTGCCAGCAGTTTATACCCAGGGAAGGGGTACGAGCAGTACTTC
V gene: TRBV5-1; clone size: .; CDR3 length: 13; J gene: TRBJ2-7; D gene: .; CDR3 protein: CASSLQASYEQYF; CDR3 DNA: TGCGCCAGCAGCTTGCAGGCCTCCTACGAGCAGTACTTC
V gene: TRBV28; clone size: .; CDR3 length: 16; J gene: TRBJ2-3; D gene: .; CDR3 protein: CASSLMTPSSTDTQYF; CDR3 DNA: TGTGCCAGCAGTTTAATGACTCCTTCTAGCACAGATACGCAGTATTTT
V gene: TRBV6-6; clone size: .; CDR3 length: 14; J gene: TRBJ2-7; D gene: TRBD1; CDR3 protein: CASKSGTVTYEQYF; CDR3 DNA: TGTGCCAGCAAATCCGGGACAGTTACCTACGAGCAGTACTTC
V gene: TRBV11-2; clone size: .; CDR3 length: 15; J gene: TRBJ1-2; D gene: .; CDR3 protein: CASSFLWQGSYGYTF; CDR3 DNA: TGTGCCAGCAGCTTTCTGTGGCAAGGGAGCTATGGCTACACCTTC
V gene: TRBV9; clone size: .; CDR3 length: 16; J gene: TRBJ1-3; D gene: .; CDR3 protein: CASSVSPKGRRNTIYF; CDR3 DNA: TGTGCCAGCAGCGTAAGCCCCAAGGGTAGGAGAAACACCATATATTTT
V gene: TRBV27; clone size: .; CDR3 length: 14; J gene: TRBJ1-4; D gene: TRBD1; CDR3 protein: CASSSGGTNEKLFF; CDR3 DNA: TGTGCCAGCAGTTCAGGGGGCACTAATGAAAAACTGTTTTTT
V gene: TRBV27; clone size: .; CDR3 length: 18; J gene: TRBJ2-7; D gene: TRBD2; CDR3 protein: CASSPPPGLAGVKHEQYF; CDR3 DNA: TGTGCCAGCAGTCCCCCCCCGGGACTAGCGGGAGTAAAGCACGAGCAGTACTTC
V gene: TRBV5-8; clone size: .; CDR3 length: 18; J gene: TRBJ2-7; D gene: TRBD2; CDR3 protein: CASRLWGVGTSGTYEQYF; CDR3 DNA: TGTGCCAGCAGATTGTGGGGGGTCGGGACTAGCGGGACGTACGAGCAGTACTTC
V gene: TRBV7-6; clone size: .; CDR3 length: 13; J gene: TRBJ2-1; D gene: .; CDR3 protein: CASSLGPSVEQFF; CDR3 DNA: TGTGCCAGCAGCTTAGGACCCTCGGTGGAGCAGTTCTTC
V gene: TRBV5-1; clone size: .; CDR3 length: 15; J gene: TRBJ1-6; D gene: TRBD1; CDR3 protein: CASSTTGTGNSPLHF; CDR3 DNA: TGCGCCAGCAGCACTACCGGGACAGGGAATTCACCCCTCCACTTT
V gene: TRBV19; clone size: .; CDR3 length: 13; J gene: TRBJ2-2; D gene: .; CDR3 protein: CVTRGTNTGELFF; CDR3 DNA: TGTGTAACCAGGGGCACGAACACCGGGGAGCTGTTTTTT
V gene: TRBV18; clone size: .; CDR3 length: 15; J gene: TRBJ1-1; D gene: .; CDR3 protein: CASSPPSMGGTEAFF; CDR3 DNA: TGTGCCAGCTCACCACCTAGTATGGGTGGCACTGAAGCTTTCTTT
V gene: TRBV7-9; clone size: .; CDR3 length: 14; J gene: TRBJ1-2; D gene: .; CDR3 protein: CASSPGASSYGYTF; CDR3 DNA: TGTGCCAGCAGCCCAGGGGCCAGTTCCTATGGCTACACCTTC
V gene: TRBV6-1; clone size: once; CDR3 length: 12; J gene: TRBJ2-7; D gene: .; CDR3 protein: CASSVPGHEQYF; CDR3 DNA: TGTGCCAGCAGTGTCCCAGGCCACGAGCAGTACTTC
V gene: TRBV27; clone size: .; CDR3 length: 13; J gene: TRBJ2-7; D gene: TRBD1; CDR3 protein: CASGPGGSYEQYF; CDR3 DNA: TGTGCCAGCGGCCCAGGGGGCTCCTACGAGCAGTACTTC
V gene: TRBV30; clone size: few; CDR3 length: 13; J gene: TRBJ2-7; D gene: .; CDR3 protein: CAWRFGVSYEQYF; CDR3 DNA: TGTGCCTGGAGATTTGGGGTCTCCTACGAGCAGTACTTC
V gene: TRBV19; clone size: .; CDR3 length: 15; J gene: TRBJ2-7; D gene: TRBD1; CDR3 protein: CASSRGGQGSYEQYF; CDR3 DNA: TGTGCCAGTAGTAGAGGGGGACAGGGAAGCTACGAGCAGTACTTC
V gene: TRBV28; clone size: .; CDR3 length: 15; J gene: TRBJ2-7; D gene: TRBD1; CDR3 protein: CASSHGGTGTHEQYF; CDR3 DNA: TGTGCCAGCAGTCACGGAGGGACAGGGACCCACGAGCAGTACTTC
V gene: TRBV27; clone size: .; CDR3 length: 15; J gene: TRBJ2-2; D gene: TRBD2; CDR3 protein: CASTFSGANTGELFF; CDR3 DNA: TGTGCCAGCACCTTTAGCGGGGCGAACACCGGGGAGCTGTTTTTT
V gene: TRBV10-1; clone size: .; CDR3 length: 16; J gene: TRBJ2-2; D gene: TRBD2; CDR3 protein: CASSDWASGNTGELFF; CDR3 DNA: TGCGCCAGCAGTGACTGGGCTAGCGGGAACACCGGGGAGCTGTTTTTT
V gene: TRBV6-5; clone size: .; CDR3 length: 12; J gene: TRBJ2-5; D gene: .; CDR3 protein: CASSPGWGEQYF; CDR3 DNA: TGTGCCAGCAGCCCGGGGTGGGGGGAGCAGTACTTC
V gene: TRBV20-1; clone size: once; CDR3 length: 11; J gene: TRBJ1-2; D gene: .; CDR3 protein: CSANVAVGYTF; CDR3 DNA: TGCAGTGCTAATGTGGCAGTGGGCTACACCTTC
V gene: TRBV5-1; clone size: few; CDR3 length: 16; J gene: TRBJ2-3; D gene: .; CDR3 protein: CASSLGQGTVTDTQYF; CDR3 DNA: TGCGCCAGCAGCTTGGGTCAAGGGACGGTCACAGATACGCAGTATTTT
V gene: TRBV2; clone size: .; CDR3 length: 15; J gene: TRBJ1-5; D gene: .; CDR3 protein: CASSTKPRSNQPQHF; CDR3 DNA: TGTGCCAGCAGTACCAAACCGCGTAGCAATCAGCCCCAGCATTTT
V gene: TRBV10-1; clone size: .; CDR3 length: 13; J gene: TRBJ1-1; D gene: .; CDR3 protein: CASSADRNTEAFF; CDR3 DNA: TGCGCCAGCAGTGCAGACAGGAACACTGAAGCTTTCTTT
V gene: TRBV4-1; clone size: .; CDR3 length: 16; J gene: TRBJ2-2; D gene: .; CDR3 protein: CASSPRGQGNTGELFF; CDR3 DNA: TGCGCCAGCAGCCCTAGGGGTCAGGGGAACACCGGGGAGCTGTTTTTT